A single sample is the source of the 5 T cell receptor beta chains below, sequenced in a study of T cell responses to AZD1222 COVID-19 vaccine. Assay: immunoSEQ multiplex PCR; the TCRdb copy retains only in-frame clones and omits some. The repertoire has 150,000 to 190,000 clones, 90% of them found once; the top ten carry approximately 2%. The sample here was peripheral blood, taken on day 0 of AZD1222 vaccination. These receptors were taken from an adult in good health.

The V gene is TRBV5-5, the J gene TRBJ1-6; TRBD1 matches 8 bases. Trimming at V came to 4 bases and at J to 10 bases, leaving 7 bases not matched to a gene. CDR1 is SGHKS, CDR2 YYEKEE, per germline (reference sequence). The CDR3 consists of 14 residues. The CDR3 region has the DNA TGTGCCAGCAGCATGACAGGGGCCGCGTCACCCCTCCACTTT. It translates to CASSMTGAASPLHF.

The chain joins TRBV27 to TRBJ2-2, with 8 bases matching TRBD2. V shed 5 bases and J 0 bases; nucleotides not matched to a gene: 5. The CDR3 contains 16 residues. Germline V gene data show CDR1 as MNHEY and CDR2 as SMNVEV (reference sequence). In DNA, the CDR3 is TGTGCCAGCAGTACCAGCGGGAGTGCGAACACCGGGGAGCTGTTTTTT. Its protein product is CASSTSGSANTGELFF.

The rearrangement links TRBV6-5 to TRBJ2-3, with D unresolved. The CDR3 extends over 16 amino acids. CDR1 and CDR2 (germline): MNHEY, SVGAGI. The V end lost 0 bases, the J end lost 0 bases, and 10 bases lay between the germline ends. CDR3 bases: TGTGCCAGCAGTTACTCGATACAGCCTAGCACAGATACGCAGTATTTT. Its protein is CASSYSIQPSTDTQYF.

The chain links TRBV7-2 to TRBJ1-2; possible D gene TRBD1, 6 bases. CDR1 and CDR2 (germline): SGHTA, FQGNSA. Trimming removed 0 bases from V and 5 bases from J, with 19 bases in between. CDR3 length: 17 amino acids. The CDR3 DNA sequence: TGTGCCAGCAGCTTAGCCTTAGAGCGGGGGGCTCGGTATGGCTACACCTTC. It yields the protein CASSLALERGARYGYTF. Drawing the rest from reference TRBV7-2 and TRBJ1-2, the complete variable domain is GAGVSQSPSNKVTEKGKDVELRCDPISGHTALYWYRQSLGQGLEFLIYFQGNSAPDKSGLPSDRFSAERTGGSVSTLTIQRTQQEDSAVYLCASSLALERGARYGYTFGSGTRLTVV.

J is TRBJ2-7 and V is TRBV7-9; 12 bases fit TRBD2. CDR1 is SEHNR and CDR2 is FQNEAQ in the germline V gene (reference sequence). This CDR3 region has 16 residues. Trimming cost V 3 bases and J 3 bases; bases outside gene matches: 6. Here the CDR3 reads CASSFNRLAGDYEQYF. The CDR3 DNA follows: TGTGCCAGCAGCTTCAACAGACTAGCGGGAGACTACGAGCAGTACTTC.